One and the same sample provided the 10 T cell receptor beta chains below, sequenced in a study of neurological immune-mediated disorders. TCRdb passed the 5' RACE reads through MiXCR, listing each CDR3 protein once. The table shows some 66,000 distinct CDR3 sequences, with about 3.4% occurring only once. Sequenced material: PBMCs. These receptors were taken from a man aged 35-49 years with multiple sclerosis.

This clonotype was observed many times. V gene TRBV11-2 combines with J gene TRBJ2-2; D may be TRBD2 (5 bases). V lost 1 base and J 4 bases, leaving 10 bases between the germline ends. The CDR3 extends over 15 amino acids. Germline V gives CDR1 SGHAT, CDR2 FQNNGV. The CDR3 is CASSLAGKATGELFF. The CDR3 DNA is TGTGCCAGCAGCTTAGCCGGGAAAGCCACCGGGGAGCTGTTTTTT.

This clonotype showed up many times. J is TRBJ1-2 and V is TRBV5-6; D perhaps matches TRBD1 (5 bases). The germline V gene encodes CDR1 SGHDT and CDR2 YYEEEE. CDR3 size: 13 residues. The V and J ends lost 5 bases and 4 bases respectively, with 12 bases between them. The CDR3 nucleotides are TGTGCCAGCAGATTACTAGACAGCTATGGCTACACCTTC. This gives the protein CASRLLDSYGYTF.

The V gene is TRBV6-1, the J gene TRBJ1-4; 9 bases are shared with TRBD1. Per germline, CDR1 MNHNS and CDR2 SASEGT. The CDR3 runs to 15 residues. J was trimmed by 9 bases and V by 3 bases; bases with no gene match: 8. The CDR3 DNA reads TGTGCCAGCAGTGAGAACAGGGGGCTCGGGAAAAAACTGTTTTTT. Translated: CASSENRGLGKKLFF.

This clonotype was detected many times. The chain has TRBV5-1 and TRBJ2-2; 7 bases map to TRBD1. V lost 4 bases and J lost 5; bases outside the gene matches: 8. Germline V gene lookup returns CDR1 SGHRS and CDR2 YFSETQ. The length of the CDR3 is 15 residues. CDR3: CASSPDRVGTGELFF. In nucleotides, the CDR3 is TGCGCCAGCAGCCCCGACAGGGTTGGGACCGGGGAGCTGTTTTTT.

This clonotype was counted ten times or more. The chain carries TRBV20-1 and TRBJ2-3; 9 nucleotides agree with TRBD2. Germline CDR1 and CDR2: DFQATT and SNEGSKA (reference sequence). After removal of 3 bases from V and 6 bases from J, the junction contained 7 bases not matched to a gene. CDR3 length: 14 residues. The CDR3 bases are TGCAGTGCTAGTAAGAACGCGGGGGGGGATACGCAGTATTTT. Translation: CSASKNAGGDTQYF.

The chain has TRBV3-1 and TRBJ1-2; 7 positions match TRBD1. This CDR3 contains 15 residues. The V gene's germline CDR1 is LGHDT and CDR2 YNNKEL (reference sequence). J lost 3 bases, V lost 3 bases, and 7 bases had no gene match. The CDR3 reads CASSHARQGYYGYTF. CDR3 DNA: TGTGCCAGCAGCCACGCCCGACAGGGCTACTATGGCTACACCTTC. The full variable domain, its missing parts supplied by reference TRBV3-1 and TRBJ1-2, is DTAVSQTPKYLVTQMGNDKSIKCEQNLGHDTMYWYKQDSKKFLKIMFSYNNKELIINETVPNRFSPKSPDKAHLNLHINSLELGDSAVYFCASSHARQGYYGYTFGSGTRLTVV.

This clonotype has a count of ten or more. The V call is TRBV12-3 or TRBV12-4, the J call TRBJ2-2; no reliable D call. CDR3 length equals 13 residues. Deletions cut 8 bases from V and 4 bases from J, with 11 bases between. The CDR3 DNA reads as TGTGCCAGCGGGAAAAGGGTCACCGGGGAGCTGTTTTTT. As protein: CASGKRVTGELFF.

In this sample, this clonotype turned up many times. The V and J genes are TRBV20-1 and TRBJ2-7; a possible D gene is TRBD2 (6 bases). V was clipped by 7 bases and J by 0 bases, with 13 bases between them. The CDR3 contains 13 residues. The germline V gene encodes CDR1 DFQATT and CDR2 SNEGSKA (reference sequence). The CDR3 region has the DNA TGCAGTGGTGGGAGGACGAGCTCCTACGAGCAGTACTTC. Protein product: CSGGRTSSYEQYF.

This clonotype was seen at least ten times. The gene calls are TRBV20-1 and TRBJ1-4; 7 bases are shared with TRBD1. V trimming: 2 bases; J trimming: 6 bases; junction bases outside the gene matches: 3. CDR1 and CDR2 (germline): DFQATT, SNEGSKA (reference sequence). This CDR3 contains 13 residues. The CDR3 region has the DNA TGCAGTGCTAGAAGGCAGGGGGATGAAAAACTGTTTTTT. This translates into CSARRQGDEKLFF.

This clonotype was counted ten times or more. The CDR3 is CASSLEDGRPQHF. CDR3 bases: TGTGCCAGCAGCTTAGAGGACGGGCGGCCCCAGCATTTT. V usage is TRBV7-3 and J usage is TRBJ1-5; D gene ambiguous. The CDR3 totals 13 residues. Looked up from germline, CDR1 is SGHTA and CDR2 is FQGTGA. Trimming removed 2 bases from V and 9 bases from J, with 11 bases in between.